The 10 T cell receptor beta chains in this list originate from one sample, sequenced in a study of OX40 agonist ivuxolimab in advanced cancers. Using immunoSEQ multiplex PCR, the repertoire was profiled, and TCRdb retains in-frame clones only, with some absent. This table holds over 100,000 clones, about 94% found once. Sequencing was performed on CD4+ or CD8+ T cells sorted from blood, taken in a trial of the OX40 agonist ivuxolimab. The receptor source for this set is an adult with an advanced solid tumor such as melanoma, head and neck, liver or kidney cancer.

The gene calls are TRBV5-6 and TRBJ2-7; 8 bases are a match to TRBD1. Germline trimming cut 4 bases from V and 4 bases from J; bases unmatched to any gene: 13. The CDR3 totals 16 residues. Germline CDR1 SGHDT, CDR2 YYEEEE. This CDR3 reads CASSPGGSGRPYEQYF. The CDR3 bases are TGTGCCAGCAGCCCAGGGGGCAGTGGGCGCCCATACGAGCAGTACTTC. Drawing the rest from reference TRBV5-6 and TRBJ2-7, the complete variable domain is DAGVTQSPTHLIKTRGQQVTLRCSPKSGHDTVSWYQQALGQGPQFIFQYYEEEERQRGNFPDRFSGHQFPNYSSELNVNALLLGDSALYLCASSPGGSGRPYEQYFGPGTRLTVT.

The V call is TRBV6-1, the J call TRBJ1-1, with D perhaps matching TRBD1 (5 bases). The CDR3 totals 15 residues. V shed 6 bases and J shed 0 bases, with 14 bases lying between them. From germline, CDR1 is MNHNS and CDR2 SASEGT. The CDR3 DNA is TGTGCCAGCAGGTTGGGACCGCAGATGAACACTGAAGCTTTCTTT. This codes for CASRLGPQMNTEAFF.

The J gene is TRBJ2-2, the V gene TRBV28, with TRBD2 as a possible D gene (6 bases). The V end lost 2 bases, the J end lost 5 bases, and 6 bases lay between the germline ends. Germline V CDR1 and CDR2: MDHEN, SYDVKM. The CDR3 is 13 amino acids. CDR3 protein: CASSLSGTGELFF. DNA of the CDR3: TGTGCCAGCAGTTTAAGCGGGACCGGGGAGCTGTTTTTT. Full variable domain (outside the CDR3, taken from reference TRBV28 and TRBJ2-2): DVKVTQSSRYLVKRTGEKVFLECVQDMDHENMFWYRQDPGLGLRLIYFSYDVKMKEKGDIPEGYSVSREKKERFSLILESASTNQTSMYLCASSLSGTGELFFGEGSRLTVL.

J is TRBJ2-1 and V is TRBV6-5; 7 bases are a match to TRBD1. V lost 6 bases, J lost 8 bases, and 13 bases stayed unmatched. The CDR3 spans 15 residues. The germline V gene encodes CDR1 MNHEY and CDR2 SVGAGI. The CDR3: CASSYLSTGRDEQFF. CDR3 nucleotides: TGTGCCAGCAGCTATCTATCGACAGGGCGCGATGAGCAGTTCTTC.

The J gene is TRBJ2-7, the V gene TRBV18; 9 nucleotides agree with TRBD1. This CDR3 is built from 13 residues. Germline values: CDR1 KGHSH, CDR2 LQKENI. Trimming cost V 4 bases and J 5 bases; bases outside gene matches: 3. The CDR3, as DNA: TGTGCCAGCTCACTGGACAGGGGCCACGAGCAGTACTTC. Translation gives CASSLDRGHEQYF.

The chain combines TRBV4-1 with TRBJ2-3; D not resolved. The V gene lost 1 base and the J gene lost 6 bases, with 5 bases spanning the gap. This CDR3 comprises 12 residues. CDR1 is MGHRA and CDR2 is YSYEKL in the germline V gene. The CDR3: CASSQVSDTQYF. The CDR3 DNA follows: TGCGCCAGCAGCCAAGTCTCGGATACGCAGTATTTT.

The V and J genes are TRBV5-6 and TRBJ2-1, with D possibly being TRBD2 (6 bases). Germline V gene data show CDR1 as SGHDT and CDR2 as YYEEEE. Trimming stripped 0 bases from V and 10 bases from J, with 17 bases between. The length of the CDR3 is 15 residues. This CDR3 is CASSLGGLTGREQFF. CDR3 sequence (DNA): TGTGCCAGCAGCTTGGGGGGACTGACGGGGCGCGAGCAGTTCTTC.

The J gene is TRBJ2-1, the V gene TRBV9, with 11 nucleotides matching TRBD1. The CDR3 covers 15 residues. Trimming removed 2 bases from V and 4 bases from J; junction bases left unmatched: 2. Germline CDR1 and CDR2: SGDLS and YYNGEE. CDR3 bases: TGTGCCAGCAGCGTCGGGACAGGGGGATACAATGAGCAGTTCTTC. This translates into CASSVGTGGYNEQFF.

The chain links TRBV6-6 to TRBJ2-7; D unclear. Germline V gene lookup returns CDR1 MNHNY and CDR2 SVGAGI (reference sequence). This CDR3 region has 15 residues. Trimming stripped 0 bases from V and 5 bases from J, with 14 bases between. The CDR3: CASSYSTGRLDEQYF. CDR3 in DNA: TGTGCCAGCAGTTACTCGACCGGTAGGTTGGACGAGCAGTACTTC.

This clone was seen just once. CDR3 protein: CASSEFDNSPLHF. CDR3 in DNA: TGTGCCAGCAGTGAATTCGATAATTCACCCCTCCACTTT. The chain is built from TRBV25-1 and TRBJ1-6; D is unresolved. Germline V gene data show CDR1 as MGHDK and CDR2 as SYGVNS. Trimming stripped 1 base from V and 5 bases from J, with 3 bases between. CDR3 length: 13 amino acids.